This TCR beta chain derives from a study of spatial heterogeneity in lung cancer. Study conclusions and caveats: Sequencing reached an estimated coverage of tumor T cells that was only about 7% for alpha chains and approximately 12% for beta chains. Expanded intratumoral alpha and beta TCR counts tracked tumor mutation counts.

The V end lost 6 bases, the J end lost 4 bases, and 9 bases lay between the germline ends. Germline V gives CDR1 SEHNR, CDR2 FQNEAQ (reference sequence). This CDR3 is built from 12 residues. The presence of a unique molecular identifier marked each TCR cDNA molecule. One entry per CDR3 protein results from TCRdb running MiXCR on the 5' RACE reads. The sample consists of some 1,000 distinct CDR3 sequences, approximately 33% of them appearing once. As to time point: sample taken at primary tumor resection. Samples were donated by 72 untreated early-stage non-small cell lung cancer patients. Researchers sequenced whole RNA taken from tumor, nontumor lung or frozen PBMC without sorting. Comments on this clonotype: Its antigen is unidentified.

The starting material was lung tumor tissue, obtained at surgery. The chain uses TRBV7-9 and TRBJ1-2; D may be TRBD1 (6 bases). This TCR was sampled from a male donor with early-stage non-small cell lung cancer. The CDR3 protein is CASRGGPYGYTF. CDR3 coding DNA: TGTGCCAGCAGAGGGGGGCCCTATGGCTACACCTTC.